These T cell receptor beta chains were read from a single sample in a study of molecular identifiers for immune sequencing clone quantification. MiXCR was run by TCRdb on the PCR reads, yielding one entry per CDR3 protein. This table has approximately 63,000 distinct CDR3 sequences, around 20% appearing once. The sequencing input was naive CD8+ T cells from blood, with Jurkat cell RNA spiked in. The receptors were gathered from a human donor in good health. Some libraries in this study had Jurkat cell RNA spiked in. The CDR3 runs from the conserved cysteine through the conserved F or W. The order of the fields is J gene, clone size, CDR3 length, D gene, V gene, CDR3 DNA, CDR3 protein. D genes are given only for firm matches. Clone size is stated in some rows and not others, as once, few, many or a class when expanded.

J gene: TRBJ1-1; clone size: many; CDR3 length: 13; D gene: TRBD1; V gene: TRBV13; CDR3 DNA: TGTGCCACCCGGACAGGCGGGGACACTGAAGCTTTCTTT; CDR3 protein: CATRTGGDTEAFF
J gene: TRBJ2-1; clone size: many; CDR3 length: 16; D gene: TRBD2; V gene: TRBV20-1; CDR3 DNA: TGCAGTGCTAGTTGGTACGGGACTAGGGGGACCTATGAGCAGTTCTTC; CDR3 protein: CSASWYGTRGTYEQFF
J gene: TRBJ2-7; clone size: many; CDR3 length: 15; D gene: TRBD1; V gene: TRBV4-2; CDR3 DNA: TGTGCCAGCAGCCCCCAAACAGGGGACAGCTACGAGCAGTACTTC; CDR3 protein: CASSPQTGDSYEQYF
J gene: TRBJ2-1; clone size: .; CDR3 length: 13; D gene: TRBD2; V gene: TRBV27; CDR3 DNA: TGTGCCAGCGCCGAACTAGCGCAGCGGGAGCAGTTCTTC; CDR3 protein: CASAELAQREQFF
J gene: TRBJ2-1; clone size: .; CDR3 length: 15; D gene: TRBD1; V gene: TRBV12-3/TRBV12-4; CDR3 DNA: TGTGCCAGCAGTATTACAGAGGACAGGGCCGATGAGCAGTTCTTC; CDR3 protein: CASSITEDRADEQFF
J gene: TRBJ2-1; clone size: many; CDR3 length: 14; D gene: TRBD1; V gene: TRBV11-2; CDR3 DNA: TGTGCCAGCAGCTATTGGACAGGGGACAATGAGCAGTTCTTC; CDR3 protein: CASSYWTGDNEQFF
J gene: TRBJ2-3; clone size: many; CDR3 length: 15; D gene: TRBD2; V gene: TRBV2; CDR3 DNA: TGTGCCAGCAGTGAAAGTGGGAGGGCCACAGATACGCAGTATTTT; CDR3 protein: CASSESGRATDTQYF
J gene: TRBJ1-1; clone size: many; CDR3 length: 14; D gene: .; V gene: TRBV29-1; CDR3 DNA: TGCAGCGCCGCCCAGACAGACATGAACACTGAAGCTTTCTTT; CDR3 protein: CSAAQTDMNTEAFF
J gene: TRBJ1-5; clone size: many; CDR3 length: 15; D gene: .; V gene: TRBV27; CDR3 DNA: TGTGCCAGCAGTTCGATCCGGGATGATCTCTCGCCCCAGCATTTT; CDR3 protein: CASSSIRDDLSPQHF
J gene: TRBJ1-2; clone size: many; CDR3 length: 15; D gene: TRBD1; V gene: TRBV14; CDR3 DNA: TGTGCCAGCAGCCCCGAAGGACAGGGCAGCTATGGCTACACCTTC; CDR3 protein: CASSPEGQGSYGYTF
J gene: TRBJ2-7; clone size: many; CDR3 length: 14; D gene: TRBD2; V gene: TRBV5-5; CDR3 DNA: TGTGCCAGCAGCTATACGACTAGCTCCCACGAGCAGTACTTC; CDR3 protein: CASSYTTSSHEQYF
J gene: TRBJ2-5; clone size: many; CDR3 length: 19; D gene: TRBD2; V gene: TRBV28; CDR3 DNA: TGTGCCAGCGGCCTCATCGGACTAGCGGGAGAGATTGGATGGGAGACCCAGTACTTC; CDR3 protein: CASGLIGLAGEIGWETQYF
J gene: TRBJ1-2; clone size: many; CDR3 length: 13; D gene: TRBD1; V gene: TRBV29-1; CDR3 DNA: TGCAGCGTTGTGGACAGGGTTACCTATGGCTACACCTTC; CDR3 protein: CSVVDRVTYGYTF
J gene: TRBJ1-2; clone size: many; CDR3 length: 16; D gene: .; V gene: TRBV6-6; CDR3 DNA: TGTGCCAGCAGCAACACCCAACCGGCCAGGATCTATGGCTACACCTTC; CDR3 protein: CASSNTQPARIYGYTF
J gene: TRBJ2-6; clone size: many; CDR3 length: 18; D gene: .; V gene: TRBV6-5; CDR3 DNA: TGTGCCAGCAGTTATGTCACTTCCCATGCCTCTGGGGCCAACGTCCTGACTTTC; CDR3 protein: CASSYVTSHASGANVLTF
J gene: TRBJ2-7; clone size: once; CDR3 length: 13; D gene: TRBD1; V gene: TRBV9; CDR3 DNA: TGTGCCGGCAGCGTAGGGGGCTGGGACGAGCAGTACTTC; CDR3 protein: CAGSVGGWDEQYF
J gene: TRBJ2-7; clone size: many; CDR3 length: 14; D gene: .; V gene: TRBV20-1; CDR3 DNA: TGCAGTGCTGCAGCGGCAGGGCCCGTGGGGGAGCAGTACTTC; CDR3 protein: CSAAAAGPVGEQYF
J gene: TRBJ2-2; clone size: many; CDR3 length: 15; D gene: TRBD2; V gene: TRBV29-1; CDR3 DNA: TGCAGCGTTGAACTAGCGGGAGTAGAGACCGGGGAGCTGTTTTTT; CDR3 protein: CSVELAGVETGELFF
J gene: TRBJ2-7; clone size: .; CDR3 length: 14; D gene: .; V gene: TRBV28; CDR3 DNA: TGTGCCAGCAGTTTGTCAGGGGAGGTTTACGAGCAGTACTTC; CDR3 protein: CASSLSGEVYEQYF
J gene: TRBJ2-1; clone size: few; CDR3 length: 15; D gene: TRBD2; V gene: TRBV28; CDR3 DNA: TGTGCCAGCAGTCGCCCGGGAGGGGGCTACAATGAGCAGTTCTTC; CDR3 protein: CASSRPGGGYNEQFF
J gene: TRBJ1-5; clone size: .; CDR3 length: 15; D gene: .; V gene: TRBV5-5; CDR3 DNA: TGTGCCAGCAGCTTGGGACAGAATCAGATTCAGCCCCAGCATTTT; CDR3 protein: CASSLGQNQIQPQHF
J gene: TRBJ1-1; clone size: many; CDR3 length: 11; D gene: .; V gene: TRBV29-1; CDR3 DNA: TGCAGCGTTGAGGGGAACACTGAAGCTTTCTTT; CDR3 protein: CSVEGNTEAFF